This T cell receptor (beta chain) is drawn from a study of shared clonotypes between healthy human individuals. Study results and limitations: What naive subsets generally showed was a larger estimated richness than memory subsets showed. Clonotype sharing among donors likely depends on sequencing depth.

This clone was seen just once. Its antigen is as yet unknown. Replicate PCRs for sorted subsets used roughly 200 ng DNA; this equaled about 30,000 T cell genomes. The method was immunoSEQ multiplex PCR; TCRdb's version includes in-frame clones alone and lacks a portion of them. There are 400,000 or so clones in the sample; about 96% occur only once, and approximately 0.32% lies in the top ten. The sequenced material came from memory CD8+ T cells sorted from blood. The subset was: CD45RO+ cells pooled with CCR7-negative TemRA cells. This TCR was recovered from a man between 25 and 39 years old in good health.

The CDR3 sequence: CASSQEITRGFSYEQYF. The DNA of the CDR3 is TGCGCCAGCAGCCAAGAAATCACTAGGGGGTTCTCCTACGAGCAGTACTTC. The chain links TRBV4-1 to TRBJ2-7; possibly TRBD1 for D (6 bases). V was trimmed by 0 bases and J by 0 bases, leaving 15 bases between them. The CDR3 covers 17 residues. In germline, CDR1 is MGHRA, CDR2 YSYEKL.